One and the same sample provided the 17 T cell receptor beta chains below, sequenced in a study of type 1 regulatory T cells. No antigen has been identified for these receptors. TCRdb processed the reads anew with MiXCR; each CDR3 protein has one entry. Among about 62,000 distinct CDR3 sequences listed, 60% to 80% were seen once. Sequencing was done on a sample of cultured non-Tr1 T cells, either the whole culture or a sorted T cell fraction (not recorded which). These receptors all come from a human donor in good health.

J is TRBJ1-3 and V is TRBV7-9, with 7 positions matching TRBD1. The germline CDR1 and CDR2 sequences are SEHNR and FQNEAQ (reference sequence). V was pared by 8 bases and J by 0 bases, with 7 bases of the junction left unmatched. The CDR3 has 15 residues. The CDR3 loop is CASLGQASSGNTIYF. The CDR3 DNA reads TGTGCCAGCCTCGGACAGGCGAGCTCTGGAAACACCATATATTTT.

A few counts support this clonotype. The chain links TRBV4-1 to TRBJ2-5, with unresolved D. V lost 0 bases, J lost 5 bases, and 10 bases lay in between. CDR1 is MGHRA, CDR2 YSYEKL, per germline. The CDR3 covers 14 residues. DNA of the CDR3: TGCGCCAGCAGCCAAGATGGCCTTTGGGAGACCCAGTACTTC. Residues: CASSQDGLWETQYF.

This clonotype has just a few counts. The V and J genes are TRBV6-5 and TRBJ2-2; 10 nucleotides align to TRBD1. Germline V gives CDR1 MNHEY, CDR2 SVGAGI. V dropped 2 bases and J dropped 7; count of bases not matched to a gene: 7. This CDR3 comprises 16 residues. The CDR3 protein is CASSYQGTGVIGELFF. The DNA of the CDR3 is TGTGCCAGCAGTTACCAAGGGACAGGGGTAATCGGGGAGCTGTTTTTT.

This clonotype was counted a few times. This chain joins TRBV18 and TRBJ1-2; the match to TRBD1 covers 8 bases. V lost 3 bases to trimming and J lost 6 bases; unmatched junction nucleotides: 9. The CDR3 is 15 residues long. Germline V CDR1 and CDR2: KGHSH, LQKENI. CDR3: CASSPSTTGGHGYTF. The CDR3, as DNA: TGTGCCAGCTCACCCTCAACCACAGGGGGACATGGCTACACCTTC.

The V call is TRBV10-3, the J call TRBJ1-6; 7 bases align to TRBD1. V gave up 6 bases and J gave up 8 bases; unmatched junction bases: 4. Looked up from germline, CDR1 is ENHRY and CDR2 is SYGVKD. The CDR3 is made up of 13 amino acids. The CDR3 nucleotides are TGTGCCATCAGCCAGGGGGGGGATTCACCCCTCCACTTT. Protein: CAISQGGDSPLHF.

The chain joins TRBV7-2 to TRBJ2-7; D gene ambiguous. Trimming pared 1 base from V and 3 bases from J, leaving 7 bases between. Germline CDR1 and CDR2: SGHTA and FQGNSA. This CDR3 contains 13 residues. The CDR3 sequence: CASSLGLIYEQYF. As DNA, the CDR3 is TGTGCCAGCAGCTTAGGCCTGATCTACGAGCAGTACTTC.

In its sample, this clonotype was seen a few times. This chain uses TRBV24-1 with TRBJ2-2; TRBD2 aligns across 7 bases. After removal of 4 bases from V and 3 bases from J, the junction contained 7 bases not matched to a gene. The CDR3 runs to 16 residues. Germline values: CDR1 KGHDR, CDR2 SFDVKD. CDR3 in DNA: TGTGCCACCAGTGACCCTAGCGGACATTACACCGGGGAGCTGTTTTTT. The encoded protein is CATSDPSGHYTGELFF.

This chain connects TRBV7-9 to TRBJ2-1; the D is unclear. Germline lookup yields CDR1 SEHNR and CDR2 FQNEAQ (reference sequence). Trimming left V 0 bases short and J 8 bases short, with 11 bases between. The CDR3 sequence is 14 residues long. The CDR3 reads CASSLAPLIDEQFF. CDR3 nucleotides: TGTGCCAGCAGCTTAGCGCCCTTAATAGATGAGCAGTTCTTC.

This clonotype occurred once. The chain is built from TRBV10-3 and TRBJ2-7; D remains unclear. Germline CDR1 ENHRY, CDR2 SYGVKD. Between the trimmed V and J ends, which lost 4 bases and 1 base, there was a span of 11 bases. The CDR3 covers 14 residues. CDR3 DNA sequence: TGTGCCATCAGTGTATCACCAGAGTCCTACGAGCAGTACTTC. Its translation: CAISVSPESYEQYF.

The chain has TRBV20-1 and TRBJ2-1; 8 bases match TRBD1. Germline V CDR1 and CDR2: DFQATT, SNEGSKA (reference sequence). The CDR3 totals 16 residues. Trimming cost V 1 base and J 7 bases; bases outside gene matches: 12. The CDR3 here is CSARGRTGSPPNEQFF. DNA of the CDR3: TGCAGTGCTAGAGGGAGGACAGGGTCCCCCCCAAATGAGCAGTTCTTC.

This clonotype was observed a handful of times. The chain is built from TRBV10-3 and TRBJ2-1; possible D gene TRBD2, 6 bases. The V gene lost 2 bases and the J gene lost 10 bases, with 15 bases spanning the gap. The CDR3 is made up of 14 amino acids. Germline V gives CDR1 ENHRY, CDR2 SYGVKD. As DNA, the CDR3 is TGTGCCATCAGTGAGGTGGGGGGTCCGTGGGAGCAGTTCTTC. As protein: CAISEVGGPWEQFF.

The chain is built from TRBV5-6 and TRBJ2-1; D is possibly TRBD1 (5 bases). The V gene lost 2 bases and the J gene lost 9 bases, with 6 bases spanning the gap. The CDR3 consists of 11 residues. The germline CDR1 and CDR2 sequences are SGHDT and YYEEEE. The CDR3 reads CASSFRGEQFF. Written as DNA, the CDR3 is TGTGCCAGCAGCTTTAGGGGTGAGCAGTTCTTC.

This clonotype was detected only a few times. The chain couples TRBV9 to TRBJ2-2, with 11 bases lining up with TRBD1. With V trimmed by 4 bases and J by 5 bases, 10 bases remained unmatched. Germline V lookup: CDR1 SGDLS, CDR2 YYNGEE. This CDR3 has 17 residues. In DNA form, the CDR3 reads TGTGCCAGCAGCCCCCGGGACAGGGGGACCCGTACCGGGGAGCTGTTTTTT. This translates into CASSPRDRGTRTGELFF.

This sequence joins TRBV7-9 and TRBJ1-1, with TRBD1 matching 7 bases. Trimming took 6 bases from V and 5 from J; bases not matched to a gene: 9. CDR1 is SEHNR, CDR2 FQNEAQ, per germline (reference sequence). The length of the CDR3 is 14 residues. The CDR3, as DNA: TGTGCCAGCAGGGGCGCACAGGGGAGTACTGAAGCTTTCTTT. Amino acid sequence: CASRGAQGSTEAFF.

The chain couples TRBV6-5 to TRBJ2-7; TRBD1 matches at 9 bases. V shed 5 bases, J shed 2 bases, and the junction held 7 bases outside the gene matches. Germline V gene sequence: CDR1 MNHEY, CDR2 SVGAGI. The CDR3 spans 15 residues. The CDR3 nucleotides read TGTGCCAGCAGTCCCGGGGGGACAGGGCCCTACGAGCAGTACTTC. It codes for CASSPGGTGPYEQYF.

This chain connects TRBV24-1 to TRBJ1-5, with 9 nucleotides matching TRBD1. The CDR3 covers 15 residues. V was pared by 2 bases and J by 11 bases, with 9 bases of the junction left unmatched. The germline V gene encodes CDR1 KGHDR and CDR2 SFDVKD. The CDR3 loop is CATSDSTGGYRTQHF. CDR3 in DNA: TGTGCCACCAGTGATTCGACAGGGGGGTATAGGACCCAGCATTTT.

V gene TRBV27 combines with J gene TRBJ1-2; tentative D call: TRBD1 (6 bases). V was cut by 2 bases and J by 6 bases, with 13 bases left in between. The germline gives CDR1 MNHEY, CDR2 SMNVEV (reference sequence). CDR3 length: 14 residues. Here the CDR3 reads CASSLGNRVNGYTF. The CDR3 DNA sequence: TGTGCCAGCAGTTTAGGCAACAGGGTTAATGGCTACACCTTC.